The sequence of this T cell receptor beta chain was determined in a study of control samples from healthy donors and cancer patients. The sample holds a few counts of this clone. Trimming took 1 base from V and 6 from J, leaving 19 bases between them. Per the germline V gene, CDR1 is SGHTA and CDR2 is FQGNSA. There are 16 residues in the CDR3. Sequencing was performed with immunoSEQ multiplex PCR; in TCRdb, only in-frame clones are kept and a portion is missing. Counted here are approximately 89,000 clones, around 87% occurring once; the ten biggest clones make up about a fifth. The V call is TRBV7-2, the J call TRBJ2-7; D ambiguous. The source is a man in his fifties in good health. The sample was blood. The DNA for the CDR3 is TGTGCCAGCAGCTTAGAACCCCTCGCGGCCCGAGGCGAGCAGTACTTC. Its protein is CASSLEPLAARGEQYF.